This T cell receptor beta chain was profiled in a study of T-cell reconstitution after alpha-beta-depleted transplantation in children. Only a few counts were recorded for this clonotype. The TCRbeta library was prepared with unique molecular identifiers. One entry per CDR3 protein, called by TCRdb with MiXCR from the PCR reads. Altogether about 400,000 distinct CDR3 sequences are present, 20% being singletons, with the ten largest covering less than 4.5%. The length of the CDR3 is 14 residues. V trimming: 5 bases; J trimming: 1 base; junction bases outside the gene matches: 1. The TCR comes from a human donor who donated a stem cell graft to a child with acute myeloid leukemia. The material was PBMCs from the stem cell graft donor, obtained from the stem cell graft. The rearrangement joins TRBV12-3 or TRBV12-4 to TRBJ2-3; 9 nucleotides align to TRBD2. CDR3 nucleotides: TGTGCCAGCAGTGGACTAGCGCGCACAGATACGCAGTATTTT. Translated, it gives CASSGLARTDTQYF.